The TCR beta chain under discussion was sequenced for a study of T cell changes during pregnancy in multiple sclerosis. Repertoires were generated with immunoSEQ multiplex PCR, while TCRdb's copy carries only in-frame clones and drops some. Seen here are about 61,000 clones, 85% to 90% observed once, and the top ten hold 0.89%. V lost 5 bases, J lost 9 bases, and 9 bases lay in between. The CDR3 sequence is 11 residues long. Germline V lookup: CDR1 SGDLS, CDR2 YYNGEE. The receptor's source is a female donor in good health, enrolled as a control in a pregnancy study. The rearrangement joins TRBV9 to TRBJ2-1, with D tentatively TRBD2 (6 bases). This specimen was peripheral blood, taken in the first trimester of pregnancy. CDR3 nucleotide sequence: TGTGCCAGCAGGGGGGGTGGTGAGCAGTTCTTC. Translation: CASRGGGEQFF.